This record looks at one TCR beta chain sequence and its context. Per the original methods: Using reference gene primer amplification, nucleated cell counts were estimated. Here immunoSEQ multiplex PCR was the method, and the copy in TCRdb shows in-frame clones only, minus some. From that table come the V and J calls and clone size; the DNA was used to work out D and trimming. The sample carries approximately 69,000 clones, nearly 90% recorded once. The source of the sample is a study of blood T cell repertoires in COVID-19. The clonotype was recovered from a man aged 50 or older with acute or convalescent COVID-19. The source material was peripheral blood.

CDR3 bases: TGTGCCAGCAGCTTAGGTACAGGGATGTATGGCTACACCTTC. This codes for CASSLGTGMYGYTF. The rearrangement uses TRBV7-9 and TRBJ1-2, with a tentative D call TRBD1 (6 bases). Between the trimmed V and J ends, which lost 1 base and 5 bases, there was a span of 11 bases. The CDR3 covers 14 residues. Germline CDR1 is SEHNR and CDR2 is FQNEAQ (reference sequence).